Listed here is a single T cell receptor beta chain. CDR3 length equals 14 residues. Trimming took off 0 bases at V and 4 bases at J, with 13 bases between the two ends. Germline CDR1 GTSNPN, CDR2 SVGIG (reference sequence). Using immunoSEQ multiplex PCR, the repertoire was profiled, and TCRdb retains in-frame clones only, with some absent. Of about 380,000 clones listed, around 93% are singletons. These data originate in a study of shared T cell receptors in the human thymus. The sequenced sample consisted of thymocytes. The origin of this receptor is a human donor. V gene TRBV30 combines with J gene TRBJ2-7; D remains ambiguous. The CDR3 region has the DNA TGTGCCTGGAGTGTACCGGGCAGTCCGTACGAGCAGTACTTC. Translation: CAWSVPGSPYEQYF.